The 27 T cell receptor beta chains below all came from one sample that was sequenced in a study of blood T cell repertoires in COVID-19. TCRdb's table, derived via immunoSEQ multiplex PCR, lists solely in-frame clones and lacks some. The repertoire has about 64,000 clones, about 81% of them found once; the top ten carry around 12%. Material for sequencing was peripheral blood. All receptors derive from a human donor in a cohort sampled during active COVID-19.

The rearrangement uses TRBV5-5 and TRBJ1-5, with 10 nucleotides matching TRBD1. CDR1 and CDR2 (germline): SGHKS, YYEKEE (reference sequence). The junction had 5 bases not matched to a gene; V was cut back by 4 bases and J by 4 bases. CDR3 length: 15 residues. The chain's CDR3 is CASSTDRGPNQPQHF. The CDR3 DNA reads TGTGCCAGCAGCACAGACAGGGGGCCAAATCAGCCCCAGCATTTT.

Only a few counts were recorded for this clone. The chain has TRBV10-3 and TRBJ2-1; 9 bases line up with TRBD1. Germline assignment: CDR1 ENHRY and CDR2 SYGVKD. J was trimmed by 6 bases and V by 5 bases; bases with no gene match: 11. The CDR3 length is 16 residues. The CDR3 DNA reads TGTGCCATCAGTTATACAGGGGGCGCGGTCCGCAATGAGCAGTTCTTC. Amino acids: CAISYTGGAVRNEQFF.

This chain uses TRBV11-3 with TRBJ2-1, with TRBD2 matching over 9 bases. CDR1 is SGHNT and CDR2 is YENEEA in the germline V gene. Germline trimming cut 8 bases from V and 7 bases from J; bases unmatched to any gene: 12. The CDR3 contains 15 residues. The CDR3: CASERAGGPRNEQFF. DNA for the CDR3: TGTGCCAGCGAGCGAGCGGGGGGTCCTAGGAATGAGCAGTTCTTC. The variable domain in full, with the rest retrieved from reference TRBV11-3 and TRBJ2-1, is EAGVVQSPRYKIIEKKQPVAFWCNPISGHNTLYWYLQNLGQGPELLIRYENEEAVDDSQLPKDRFSAERLKGVDSTLKIQPAELGDSAVYLCASERAGGPRNEQFFGPGTRLTVL.

The chain uses TRBV5-1 and TRBJ2-1; TRBD1 matches 9 bases. V was clipped by 1 base and J by 5 bases; unmatched bases: 4. The CDR3 runs to 15 residues. Germline loops: CDR1 SGHRS, CDR2 YFSETQ. CDR3 bases: TGCGCCAGCAGCTTGACAGGGGGCGCGCACAATGAGCAGTTCTTC. Its translation: CASSLTGGAHNEQFF. The full variable domain, rest sourced from reference TRBV5-1 and TRBJ2-1, is KAGVTQTPRYLIKTRGQQVTLSCSPISGHRSVSWYQQTPGQGLQFLFEYFSETQRNKGNFPGRFSGRQFSNSRSEMNVSTLELGDSALYLCASSLTGGAHNEQFFGPGTRLTVL.

The chain combines TRBV5-6 with TRBJ2-7; 7 bases are shared with TRBD2. The CDR3 totals 17 residues. Germline CDR1 is SGHDT and CDR2 is YYEEEE. The V gene end was trimmed by 5 bases and the J gene end by 1 base; junction bases not matched to a gene: 15. CDR3 sequence reads: CASRTALSSGASYEQYV. CDR3 in DNA: TGTGCCAGCAGGACCGCACTATCTAGCGGAGCTTCCTACGAGCAGTACGTC.

The rearrangement links TRBV4-1 to TRBJ1-2; 7 positions match TRBD1. The CDR3 totals 16 residues. The J segment lost 0 bases and the V segment lost 1 base, leaving 5 bases of the junction unmatched. The V gene's germline CDR1 is MGHRA and CDR2 YSYEKL. The CDR3 here is CASSQANTGANYGYTF. CDR3 nucleotides: TGCGCCAGCAGCCAAGCTAACACAGGGGCTAACTATGGCTACACCTTC.

The V gene is TRBV11-2, the J gene TRBJ1-6; D remains ambiguous. With 1 base removed from V and 8 bases from J, the gap between germline ends came to 15 bases. CDR1 is SGHAT, CDR2 FQNNGV, per germline. This CDR3 is 16 amino acids long. CDR3: CASSLVSRPRDSPLHF. CDR3 nucleotides: TGTGCCAGCAGCTTAGTCTCCAGGCCGCGGGATTCACCCCTCCACTTT.

The V call is TRBV4-2, the J call TRBJ1-6; 7 positions match TRBD1. CDR1 is LGHNA and CDR2 is YNFKEQ in the germline V gene. The CDR3 sequence is 15 residues long. V lost 4 bases and J lost 7; bases outside the gene matches: 7. The CDR3 DNA follows: TGTGCCAGCAGCCCTACCACAGGGGACAATTCACCCCTCCACTTT. Its translation is CASSPTTGDNSPLHF.

The rearrangement joins TRBV3-1 (or the pseudogene TRBV3-2) to TRBJ2-3; 12 bases map to TRBD1. The CDR3 runs to 17 residues. V was clipped by 2 bases and J by 7 bases; unmatched bases: 10. From germline, CDR1 is LGHDT and CDR2 YNNKEL (reference sequence). CDR3 bases: TGTGCCAGCAGCCAATCCGGGACAGGGGGCGGCAGAAATACGCAGTATTTT. Encoded protein: CASSQSGTGGGRNTQYF.

The chain recombines TRBV13 with TRBJ1-5; D gene ambiguous. The V end was cut by 0 bases, the J end by 0 bases, with 6 bases between. CDR3 size: 15 residues. The germline gives CDR1 PRHDT, CDR2 FYEKMQ (reference sequence). CDR3 DNA sequence: TGTGCCAGCAGCTTAGGCCCCTCTAGCAATCAGCCCCAGCATTTT. It is translated as CASSLGPSSNQPQHF. The full variable domain, with the rest looked up from reference TRBV13 and TRBJ1-5, is AAGVIQSPRHLIKEKRETATLKCYPIPRHDTVYWYQQGPGQDPQFLISFYEKMQSDKGSIPDRFSAQQFSDYHSELNMSSLELGDSALYFCASSLGPSSNQPQHFGDGTRLSIL.

The rearrangement uses TRBV19 and TRBJ1-5, with D maybe TRBD1 (5 bases). The CDR3 totals 15 residues. Germline V gives CDR1 LNHDA, CDR2 SQIVND (reference sequence). Trimming removed 3 bases from V and 6 bases from J, with 15 bases in between. The CDR3 spells CASSIFFAGGQPQHF. The CDR3 DNA reads as TGTGCCAGTAGTATCTTTTTTGCGGGGGGTCAGCCCCAGCATTTT.

The J gene is TRBJ1-2, the V gene TRBV30, with D possibly TRBD1 on 5 matching bases. The CDR3 length is 14 residues. Trimming cost V 4 bases and J 1 base, with 13 bases left between them. Germline CDR1 GTSNPN, CDR2 SVGIG (reference sequence). In DNA form, the CDR3 reads TGTGCCTGGATGGAGGGGATGAGTAACTATGGCTACACCTTC. Residues: CAWMEGMSNYGYTF.

The rearrangement links TRBV6-6 to TRBJ1-1; a possible D gene is TRBD1 (6 bases). Per germline, CDR1 MNHNY and CDR2 SVGAGI (reference sequence). The CDR3 spans 12 residues. The V and J ends lost 6 bases and 4 bases respectively, with 9 bases between them. The CDR3 DNA reads TGTGCCAGCAGCAAACAGGGCACTGAAGCTTTCTTT. The encoded protein is CASSKQGTEAFF.

This clone has just one count. The rearrangement uses TRBV28 and TRBJ1-2; 10 nucleotides align to TRBD1. The germline V gene has CDR1 MDHEN and CDR2 SYDVKM. The CDR3 has 14 residues. J lost 7 bases, V lost 6 bases, and 8 bases had no gene match. The CDR3: CASRAGQGVLGYTF. Here the CDR3 DNA reads TGTGCCAGCAGGGCAGGACAGGGGGTTCTTGGCTACACCTTC.

CDR3 sequence reads: CASSYMGAAAFF. In nucleotides, the CDR3 is TGTGCCAGCAGTTACATGGGGGCTGCGGCTTTCTTT. The chain combines TRBV6-5 with TRBJ1-1; TRBD1 might be the D (6 bases). Germline V gene lookup returns CDR1 MNHEY and CDR2 SVGAGI. V was pared by 2 bases and J by 11 bases, with 12 bases between. The CDR3 is 12 residues long.

The V gene is TRBV27, the J gene TRBJ1-2; a possible D gene is TRBD1 (6 bases). The V end lost 5 bases, the J end lost 4 bases, and 11 bases lay between the germline ends. Germline lookup yields CDR1 MNHEY and CDR2 SMNVEV (reference sequence). This CDR3 has 13 residues. The CDR3 DNA reads as TGTGCCAGCAGTAGCCGGGACACCTATGGCTACACCTTC. It specifies CASSSRDTYGYTF.

The CDR3 nucleotides read TGTGCCAGCGGGCAGGGGCCCGGACCCAACATTCAGTACTTC. It specifies CASGQGPGPNIQYF. The V and J genes are TRBV19 and TRBJ2-4; a possible D gene is TRBD1 (6 bases). CDR1 is LNHDA, CDR2 SQIVND, per germline (reference sequence). Between the trimmed V and J ends, which lost 9 bases and 7 bases, there was a span of 19 bases. The CDR3 sequence is 14 residues long.

The V and J genes are TRBV25-1 and TRBJ1-4; D is unresolved. Trimming cost V 3 bases and J 8 bases, with 16 bases left between them. From germline, CDR1 is MGHDK and CDR2 SYGVNS. The CDR3 covers 15 residues. CDR3 bases: TGTGCCAGCAGTGACCGGGGAGGGATCGAGGAAAAACTGTTTTTT. It yields the protein CASSDRGGIEEKLFF.

The V call is TRBV9, the J call TRBJ2-1, with D possibly being TRBD2 (5 bases). CDR1 SGDLS and CDR2 YYNGEE come from the germline V gene. The germline V and J ends were trimmed by 0 bases and 5 bases, with 9 bases remaining between them. The CDR3 extends over 14 amino acids. The CDR3 nucleotides are TGTGCCAGCAGCGTAGGCCCCGGGGACAATGAGCAGTTCTTC. As protein: CASSVGPGDNEQFF.

The rearrangement joins TRBV29-1 to TRBJ2-3, with 11 bases matching TRBD1. This CDR3 comprises 14 residues. V lost 5 bases, J lost 4 bases, and 5 bases stayed unmatched. CDR1 and CDR2 from the germline V gene are SQVTM and ANQGSEA. DNA for the CDR3: TGCAGCGTTTACGGGACAGGGGGGGCAGATACGCAGTATTTT. It encodes CSVYGTGGADTQYF.

This clone was picked up a small number of times. The CDR3 nucleotides are TGCGCCAGCAGCCCTGACGGGGAATTCGAGCAGTACTTC. This encodes CASSPDGEFEQYF. The chain uses TRBV5-1 and TRBJ2-7, with a weak D call TRBD2 (5 bases). V was clipped by 4 bases and J by 6 bases, with 14 bases between them. Germline V gene lookup returns CDR1 SGHRS and CDR2 YFSETQ. The CDR3 runs to 13 residues.

On this clone: The sample holds other DNA sequences that translate to the same CDR3. This chain links TRBV12-5 with TRBJ1-2, with TRBD1 matching 7 bases. The CDR3 contains 14 residues. V lost 1 base, J lost 8 bases, and 7 bases stayed unmatched. Per the germline V gene, CDR1 is LGHNT and CDR2 is FRNRAP. In nucleotides, the CDR3 is TGTGCTAGTGGTTTGGGCCAGGGGGTGGGGGGCTACACCTTC. It translates to CASGLGQGVGGYTF.

The V gene is TRBV6-2 or TRBV6-3, the J gene TRBJ2-3; D is possibly TRBD1 or TRBD2 (7 bases each). The CDR3 contains 13 residues. Germline values: CDR1 MNHEY, CDR2 SVGEGT. Trimming took 7 bases from V and 6 from J, leaving 14 bases between them. CDR3 sequence reads: CASTPGGADTQYF. The CDR3 coding sequence is TGTGCCAGCACCCCAGGGGGGGCGGATACGCAGTATTTT.

The chain employs TRBV11-3 and TRBJ1-1; weak D call: TRBD1 (5 bases). There are 16 residues in the CDR3. Germline lookup yields CDR1 SGHNT and CDR2 YENEEA. V gave up 5 bases and J gave up 1 base, with 17 bases separating them. CDR3 sequence: CASSPGPTVPNTEAFF. The CDR3 nucleotides read TGTGCCAGCAGCCCGGGCCCGACAGTCCCGAACACTGAAGCTTTCTTT.

The chain combines TRBV7-6 with TRBJ2-5, with 8 bases that match TRBD2. Germline CDR1 and CDR2: SGHVS and FNYEAQ. V lost 5 bases to trimming and J lost 4 bases; unmatched junction nucleotides: 9. This CDR3 has 15 amino acids. CDR3 coding DNA: TGTGCCAGCAGCCCGGGGGGGACTAGGTTAGAGACCCAGTACTTC. Its protein product is CASSPGGTRLETQYF.

The V gene is TRBV20-1, the J gene TRBJ2-3, with 8 bases lining up with TRBD1. V gave up 5 bases and J gave up 10 bases; unmatched junction bases: 5. Germline CDR1 is DFQATT and CDR2 is SNEGSKA (reference sequence). The CDR3 runs to 11 residues. CDR3 protein: CSADDRGAQYF. The CDR3 nucleotides are TGCAGTGCTGATGACAGGGGTGCGCAGTATTTT.

V gene TRBV7-8 combines with J gene TRBJ1-5; the match to TRBD1 covers 7 bases. CDR3 length equals 16 residues. Germline values: CDR1 SGHVS, CDR2 FQNEAQ. Trimming cost V 2 bases and J 5 bases; bases outside gene matches: 9. CDR3 nucleotides: TGTGCCAGCAGCTTAACCCGACAGGGAGGAGATCAGCCCCAGCATTTT. The encoded protein is CASSLTRQGGDQPQHF.